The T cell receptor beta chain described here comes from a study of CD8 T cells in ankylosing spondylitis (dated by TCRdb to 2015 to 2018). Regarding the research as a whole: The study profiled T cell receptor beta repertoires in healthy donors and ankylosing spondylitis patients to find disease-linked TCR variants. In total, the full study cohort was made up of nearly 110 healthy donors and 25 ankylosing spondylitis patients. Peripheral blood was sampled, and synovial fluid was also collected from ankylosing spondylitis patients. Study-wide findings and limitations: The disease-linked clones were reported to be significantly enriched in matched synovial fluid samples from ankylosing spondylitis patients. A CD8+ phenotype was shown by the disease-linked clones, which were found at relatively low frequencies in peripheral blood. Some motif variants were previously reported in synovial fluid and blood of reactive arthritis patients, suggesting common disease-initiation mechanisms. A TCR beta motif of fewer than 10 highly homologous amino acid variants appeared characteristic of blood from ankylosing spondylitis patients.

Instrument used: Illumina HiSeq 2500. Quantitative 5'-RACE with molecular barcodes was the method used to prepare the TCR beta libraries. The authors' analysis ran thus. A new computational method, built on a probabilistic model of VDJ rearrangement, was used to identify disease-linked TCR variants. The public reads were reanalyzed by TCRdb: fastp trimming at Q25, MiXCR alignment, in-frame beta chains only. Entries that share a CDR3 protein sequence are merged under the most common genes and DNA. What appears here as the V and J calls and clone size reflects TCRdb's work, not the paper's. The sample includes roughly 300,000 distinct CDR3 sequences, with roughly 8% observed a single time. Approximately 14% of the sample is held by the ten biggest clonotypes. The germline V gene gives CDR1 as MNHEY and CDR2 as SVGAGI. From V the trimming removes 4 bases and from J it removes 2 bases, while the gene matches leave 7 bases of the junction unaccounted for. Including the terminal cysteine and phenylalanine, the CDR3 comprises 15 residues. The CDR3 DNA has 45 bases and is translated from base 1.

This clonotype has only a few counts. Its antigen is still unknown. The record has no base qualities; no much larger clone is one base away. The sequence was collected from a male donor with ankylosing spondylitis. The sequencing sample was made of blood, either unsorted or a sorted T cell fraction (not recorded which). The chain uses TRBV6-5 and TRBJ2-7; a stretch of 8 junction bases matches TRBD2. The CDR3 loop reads CASSWGGRLPYEQYF. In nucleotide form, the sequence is TGTGCCAGCAGTTGGGGCGGGAGGCTTCCCTACGAGCAGTACTTC.